This TCR beta chain was captured in a study of T-cell memory formation after mild COVID-19. This clonotype was counted between two and nine times. TCRdb reanalysed the 5' RACE reads using MiXCR and keeps one entry per CDR3 protein. The table has fewer than 300,000 distinct CDR3 sequences, more than 15% seen once. Germline trimming cut 0 bases from V and 9 bases from J; bases unmatched to any gene: 6. The germline V gene encodes CDR1 LGHNA and CDR2 YSLEER. This CDR3 is built from 15 residues. The rearrangement joins TRBV4-3 to TRBJ2-1, with TRBD2 identical over 9 bases. The TCR was taken from a man between 18 and 35 years old who had mild COVID-19 (a few samples of this study predate the infection). Cell type and time point are not known. Sequenced input: PBMCs or a T cell subset sorted from them (not recorded which). CDR3 amino acids: CASSQEASGGSEQFF. The CDR3 nucleotides read TGCGCCAGCAGCCAAGAGGCAAGCGGGGGGAGTGAGCAGTTCTTC.